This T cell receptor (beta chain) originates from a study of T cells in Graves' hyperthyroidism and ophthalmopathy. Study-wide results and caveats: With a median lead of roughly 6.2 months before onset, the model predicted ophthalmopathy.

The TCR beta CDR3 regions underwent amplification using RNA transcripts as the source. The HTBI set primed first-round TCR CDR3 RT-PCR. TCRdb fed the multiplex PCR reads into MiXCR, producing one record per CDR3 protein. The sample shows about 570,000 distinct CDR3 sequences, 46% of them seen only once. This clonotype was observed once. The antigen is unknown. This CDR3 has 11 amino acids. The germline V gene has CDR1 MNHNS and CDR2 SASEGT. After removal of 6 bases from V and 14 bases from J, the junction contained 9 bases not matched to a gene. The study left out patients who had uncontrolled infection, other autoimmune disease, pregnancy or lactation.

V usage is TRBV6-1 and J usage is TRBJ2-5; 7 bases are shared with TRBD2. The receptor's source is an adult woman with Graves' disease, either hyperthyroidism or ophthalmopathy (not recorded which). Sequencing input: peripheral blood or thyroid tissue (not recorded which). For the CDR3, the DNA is TGTGCCAGCAGGCTAGCGGAAAGAAGCTACTTC. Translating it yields CASRLAERSYF.